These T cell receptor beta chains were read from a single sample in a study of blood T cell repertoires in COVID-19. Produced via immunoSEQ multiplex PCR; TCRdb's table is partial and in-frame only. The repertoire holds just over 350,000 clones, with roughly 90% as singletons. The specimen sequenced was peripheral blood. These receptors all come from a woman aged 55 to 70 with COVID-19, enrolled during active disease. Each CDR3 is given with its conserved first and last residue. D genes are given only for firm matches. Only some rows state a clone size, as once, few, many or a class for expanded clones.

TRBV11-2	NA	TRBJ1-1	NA	TGTGCCAGCAGCTGGGGATTGTGGGGAGCCCCCAACACTGAAGCTTTCTTT	CASSWGLWGAPNTEAFF
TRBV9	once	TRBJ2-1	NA	TGTGCCAGCAGCGTAGATTTAGGGTCAGGGTATGAGCAGTTCTTC	CASSVDLGSGYEQFF
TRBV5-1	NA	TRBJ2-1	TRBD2	TGCGCCAGCAGCGGGCGGACTAGCGGGGGACTTCTTCTTTCCTACAATGAGCAGTTCTTC	CASSGRTSGGLLLSYNEQFF
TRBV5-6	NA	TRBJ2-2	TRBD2	TGTGCCAGCAGCCCCGGGACTAGCGCTTACGCGAACACCGGGGAGCTGTTTTTT	CASSPGTSAYANTGELFF
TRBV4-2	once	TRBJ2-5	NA	TGTGCCAGCAGCCAAGATGATCAGGGGACCCAGTACTTC	CASSQDDQGTQYF
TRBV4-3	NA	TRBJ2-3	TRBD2	TGCGCCAGCAGCCAAGGGTTTCTGACCGGGACTAGCGGGGGGACATTCATGGATACGCAGTATTTT	CASSQGFLTGTSGGTFMDTQYF
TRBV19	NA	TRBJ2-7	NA	TGTGCCAGTAGCCCCTTTGGCGGTCCCTACGAGCAGTACTTC	CASSPFGGPYEQYF
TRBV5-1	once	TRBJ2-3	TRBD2	TGCGCCAGCAGCTTTGAAACTAGCGGGGGCACAGATACGCAGTATTTT	CASSFETSGGTDTQYF
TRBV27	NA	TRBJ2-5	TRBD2	TGTGCCAGCAGTTATAAGAGCGGGGGGGCTCGGGAGACCCAGTACTTC	CASSYKSGGARETQYF
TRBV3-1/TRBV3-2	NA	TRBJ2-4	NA	TGTGCCAGCAGCCACCTCGCGGGCTTGGAGAGGCTTCAGTACTTC	CASSHLAGLERLQYF
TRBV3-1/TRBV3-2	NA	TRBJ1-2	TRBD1	TGTGCCAGCAGCCAAGAAAACAGGGGGTACTATGGCTACACCTTC	CASSQENRGYYGYTF
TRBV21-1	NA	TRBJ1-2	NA	TGTGCCAGCAGCAAACCCTGGCAAAACGGAGGTCTAGCTAACTATGGCTACACCTTC	CASSKPWQNGGLANYGYTF
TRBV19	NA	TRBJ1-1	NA	TGTGCCAGTAGTTCCACCGCGGGGAGCCCGAACACTGAAGCTTTCTTT	CASSSTAGSPNTEAFF
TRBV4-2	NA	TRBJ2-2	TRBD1	TGTGCCAGCAGCGGACCCGGGACAGGGGGGATCGGGGAGCTGTTTTTT	CASSGPGTGGIGELFF
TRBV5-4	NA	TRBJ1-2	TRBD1	TGTGCCAGCAGCTACGACAGGGTTGGCTACACCTTC	CASSYDRVGYTF
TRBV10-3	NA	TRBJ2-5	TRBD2	TGTGCCATCAGTGAGCGGGGGACTAGGCTAGCGGGGGCACAAGAGACCCAGTACTTC	CAISERGTRLAGAQETQYF
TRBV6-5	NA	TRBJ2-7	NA	TGTGCCAGCAGACCCGCCGAGCATAGGGGCGAGCAGTACTTC	CASRPAEHRGEQYF
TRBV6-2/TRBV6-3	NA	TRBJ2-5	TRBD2	TGTGCCAGCAGTCTAGCGGGGGTAGGAGAGACCCAGTACTTC	CASSLAGVGETQYF
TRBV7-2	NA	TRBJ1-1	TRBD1	TGTGCCAGCAGCTCCCCTAGGGGCCGGACAGGGGGGAAAGACACTGAAGCTTTCTTT	CASSSPRGRTGGKDTEAFF
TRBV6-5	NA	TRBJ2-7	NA	TGTGCCAGCAGATCATTTGGCCGTTCCTACGAGCAGTACTTC	CASRSFGRSYEQYF
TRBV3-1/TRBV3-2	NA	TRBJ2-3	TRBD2	TGTGCCAGCAGCCTCCTTCAGCGGGGGTTCACAGATACGCAGTATTTT	CASSLLQRGFTDTQYF
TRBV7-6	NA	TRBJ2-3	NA	TGTGCCAGCAGCTTCAGGGTTAACACAGATACGCAGTATTTT	CASSFRVNTDTQYF
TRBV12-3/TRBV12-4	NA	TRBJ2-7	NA	TGTGCCAGCATCCCGAGCCCCTCCTACGAGCAGTACTTC	CASIPSPSYEQYF
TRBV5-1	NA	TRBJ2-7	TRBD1	TGCGCCAGCAGCCTTGGTATCGACAGGGTGAACGAGCAGTACTTC	CASSLGIDRVNEQYF
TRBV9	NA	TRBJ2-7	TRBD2	TGTGCCAGCAGCGCGGCCGGGACTAGCGCCCACGAGCAGTACTTC	CASSAAGTSAHEQYF
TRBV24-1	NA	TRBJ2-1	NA	TGTGCCACCAGTGAACAGGGCCATGAGCAGTTCTTC	CATSEQGHEQFF
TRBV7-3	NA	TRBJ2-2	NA	TGTGCCAGCAGCCCCTTGGGCCCCGGGGAGCTGTTTTTT	CASSPLGPGELFF
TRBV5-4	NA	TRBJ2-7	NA	TGTGCCAGCAGCCCCCCGGCAGGTCTCTCCTACGAGCAGTACTTC	CASSPPAGLSYEQYF
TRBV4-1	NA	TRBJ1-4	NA	TGCGCCAGCAGCACCTACCCGACGGGGGATGAAAAACTGTTTTTT	CASSTYPTGDEKLFF
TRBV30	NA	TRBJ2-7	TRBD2	TGTGCCTGGAGGAAGCGGGGTAGCTCCTACGAGCAGTACTTC	CAWRKRGSSYEQYF
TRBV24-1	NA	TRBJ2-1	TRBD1	TGTGCCACCGCGGGACAGGGGAGTGGTGAGCAGTTCTTC	CATAGQGSGEQFF
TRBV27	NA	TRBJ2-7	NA	TGTGCCAGCAGTTCAACAGGTCCAGGATACGAGCAGTACTTC	CASSSTGPGYEQYF
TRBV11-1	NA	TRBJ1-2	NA	TGTGCCAGCAGCTTCGCAGGGGATTCCCACTATGGCTACACCTTC	CASSFAGDSHYGYTF
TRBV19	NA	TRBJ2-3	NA	TGTGCCAGTAGTACACAGGGAATCGCAGATACGCAGTATTTT	CASSTQGIADTQYF
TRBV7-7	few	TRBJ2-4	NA	TGTGCCAGCAGCACTGGACACCTCAGGGATCAAGCCAAAAACATTCAGTACTTC	CASSTGHLRDQAKNIQYF
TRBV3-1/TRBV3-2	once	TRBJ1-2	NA	TGTGCCAGCAGCCAAGCCAGGGTTAACTATGGCTACACCTTC	CASSQARVNYGYTF
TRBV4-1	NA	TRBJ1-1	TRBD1	TGCGCCAGCAGCCAAGATGGGACAGGGAACACTGAAGCTTTCTTT	CASSQDGTGNTEAFF
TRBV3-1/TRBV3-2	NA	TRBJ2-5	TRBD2	TGTGCCAGCAACTATCTAGCGGGGGGTGGGGAGACCCAGTACTTC	CASNYLAGGGETQYF
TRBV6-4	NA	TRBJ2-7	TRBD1	TGTGCCAGCAGGGCTCCGGGACAGGGAAGCGAGCAGTACTTC	CASRAPGQGSEQYF
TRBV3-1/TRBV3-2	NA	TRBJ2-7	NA	TGTGCCAGCAGCCAAGCGAGACAGGCTGTCTCCTACGAGCAGTACTTC	CASSQARQAVSYEQYF
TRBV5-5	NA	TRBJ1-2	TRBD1	TGTGCCAGCAGCTCCGAGACAGGGGGGGTCCACTATGGCTACACCTTC	CASSSETGGVHYGYTF
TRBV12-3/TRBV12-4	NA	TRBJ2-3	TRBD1	TGTGCCAGCAGCCCACAGGGGGATACGCAGTATTTT	CASSPQGDTQYF
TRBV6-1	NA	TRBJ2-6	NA	TGTGCCAGCAGTGTAGACAGCCACCCTGGGGCCAACGTCCTGACTTTC	CASSVDSHPGANVLTF
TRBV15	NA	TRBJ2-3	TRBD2	TGTGCCACCGGAGCGGGGGCGCACGTGACAGATACGCAGTATTTT	CATGAGAHVTDTQYF
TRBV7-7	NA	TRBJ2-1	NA	TGTGCCAGCAGCTTAGGTCCAGCCTACAATGAGCAGTTCTTC	CASSLGPAYNEQFF
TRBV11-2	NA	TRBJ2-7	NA	TGTGCCAGCAGCCGAGGATTATACGAGCAGTACTTC	CASSRGLYEQYF
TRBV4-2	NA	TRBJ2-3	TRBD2	TGTGCCAGCAGCCAAGTGGGACCTGGGCGGGGGGGCGGCACAGATACGCAGTATTTT	CASSQVGPGRGGGTDTQYF